Each of the 25 T cell receptor beta chains below was sequenced from the same sample in a study of cytomegalovirus exposure and HLA in healthy donors. The PCR used 60 Vbeta and 13 Jbeta primers. Assay used: immunoSEQ multiplex PCR; TCRdb lists only in-frame clones, some missing. The data contain under 200,000 clones, approximately 80% of them singletons. Sample: PBMCs. Receptors were obtained from a male donor in good health and CMV-seropositive.

This chain links TRBV28 with TRBJ2-6; D might be TRBD2 (7 bases). V lost 6 bases and J lost 0, with 18 bases in between. The CDR3 extends over 18 amino acids. CDR1 is MDHEN and CDR2 is SYDVKM in the germline V gene. This CDR3 reads CASRGGASAFSGANVLTF. The CDR3 region has the DNA TGTGCCAGCAGGGGGGGGGCTAGCGCTTTCTCTGGGGCCAACGTCCTGACTTTC.

The chain carries TRBV5-1 and TRBJ2-5, with 11 bases identical to TRBD1. Germline V gives CDR1 SGHRS, CDR2 YFSETQ. With 4 bases clipped from V and 1 base from J, the junction kept 9 bases outside the gene matches. CDR3 size: 17 residues. The CDR3: CASSAGQGGISQETQYF. As DNA, the CDR3 is TGCGCCAGCAGCGCGGGACAGGGGGGCATCTCCCAAGAGACCCAGTACTTC.

V gene TRBV21-1 combines with J gene TRBJ2-3; TRBD2 reflects the table's D call only, with no check against the DNA. TRBV21-1 is reported as a pseudogene. The CDR3 totals 14 residues. The CDR3 sequence is CASSKRGGVDTQYF. Written as DNA, the CDR3 is TGTGCCAGCAGCAAACGGGGGGGGGTAGATACGCAGTATTTT.

The rearrangement links TRBV5-4 to TRBJ2-3; D unresolved. The CDR3 spans 14 residues. Germline V gives CDR1 SGHNT, CDR2 YYREEE (reference sequence). V dropped 5 bases and J dropped 5 bases, with 15 bases sitting between them. The CDR3 loop is CASSPGTPLDTQYF. CDR3 bases: TGTGCCAGCAGTCCGGGTACCCCCCTAGATACGCAGTATTTT. Full variable domain (remainder filled in from reference TRBV5-4 and TRBJ2-3): ETGVTQSPTHLIKTRGQQVTLRCSSQSGHNTVSWYQQALGQGPQFIFQYYREEENGRGNFPPRFSGLQFPNYSSELNVNALELDDSALYLCASSPGTPLDTQYFGPGTRLTVL.

This clone appeared a few times. J is TRBJ1-2 and V is TRBV19, with a weak D call TRBD1 (6 bases). V lost 3 bases to trimming and J lost 1 base, with 6 bases between them. Germline CDR1 reads LNHDA; CDR2 reads SQIVND (reference sequence). This CDR3 contains 13 residues. The CDR3 DNA reads as TGTGCCAGTAGTATGGACAGTAACTATGGCTACACCTTC. Its translation: CASSMDSNYGYTF.

In regard to this clone: One junction end does not reproduce the germline sequence, and a read error may be involved. This sequence joins TRBV4-1 and TRBJ1-1, with no clear D. Germline V gene data show CDR1 as MGHRA and CDR2 as YSYEKL. The CDR3 is 14 residues long. CDR3 residues: CASSQGPMNAEAFF. DNA of the CDR3: TGCGCCAGCAGCCAAGGGCCGATGAACGCTGAAGCTTTCTTT.

A note on this clone: Germline and junction disagree at one end, which may indicate a read error. The chain links TRBV7-9 to TRBJ1-3; TRBD1 might be the D (5 bases). This CDR3 has 15 residues. The V gene's germline CDR1 is SEHNR and CDR2 FQNEAQ (reference sequence). CDR3 nucleotides: TGTTCCAGCAGCCCTAGGGGCGGCTCTGGAAACACCATATATTTT. As protein: CSSSPRGGSGNTIYF.

This clone was found once. J is TRBJ2-7 and V is TRBV7-3; D is uncertain. V was trimmed by 5 bases and J by 6 bases, leaving 14 bases between them. Per the germline V gene, CDR1 is SGHTA and CDR2 is FQGTGA. The CDR3 runs 13 residues. This chain's CDR3 is CASSDRGRREQYF. The CDR3 DNA reads as TGTGCCAGCAGCGACCGAGGTCGGCGCGAGCAGTACTTC.

The chain combines TRBV11-2 with TRBJ2-1; 10 positions match TRBD2. This CDR3 comprises 14 residues. Germline values: CDR1 SGHAT, CDR2 FQNNGV. Trimming took 5 bases from V and 16 from J; bases not matched to a gene: 14. The chain's CDR3 is CASSPLPEREGTFF. The CDR3 nucleotides are TGTGCCAGCAGCCCCCTCCCTGAGCGGGAGGGTACTTTCTTC.

This rearrangement joins TRBV7-9 to TRBJ2-7, with TRBD2 matching over 9 bases. V shed 5 bases, J shed 6 bases, and the junction held 11 bases outside the gene matches. Germline-derived CDR1 and CDR2 are SEHNR and FQNEAQ (reference sequence). This CDR3 comprises 15 residues. CDR3 in DNA: TGTGCCAGCAGCCCAGCGGGACTAGCATCGATCGAGCAGTACTTC. Encoded protein: CASSPAGLASIEQYF.

The sample holds one count of this clone. This sequence joins TRBV14 and TRBJ2-2, with 7 positions matching TRBD1. Germline V lookup: CDR1 SGHDN, CDR2 FVKESK. Germline trimming cut 5 bases from V and 7 bases from J; bases unmatched to any gene: 1. The CDR3 has 12 amino acids. In DNA form, the CDR3 reads TGTGCCAGCAGCGGACAGGACGGGGAGCTGTTTTTT. Its translation: CASSGQDGELFF. Full variable domain (missing parts from reference TRBV14 and TRBJ2-2): EAGVTQFPSHSVIEKGQTVTLRCDPISGHDNLYWYRRVMGKEIKFLLHFVKESKQDESGMPNNRFLAERTGGTYSTLKVQPAELEDSGVYFCASSGQDGELFFGEGSRLTVL.

V usage is TRBV14 and J usage is TRBJ2-7; D is possibly TRBD2 (5 bases). The V gene lost 4 bases and the J gene lost 7 bases, with 14 bases spanning the gap. Germline V gives CDR1 SGHDN, CDR2 FVKESK. The CDR3 runs to 13 residues. CDR3 sequence reads: CASSPGVAREQYF. The CDR3 DNA follows: TGTGCCAGCAGCCCCGGGGTAGCGCGGGAGCAGTACTTC.

The chain uses TRBV5-1 and TRBJ1-1, with D perhaps TRBD1 (5 bases). This CDR3 has 14 amino acids. Germline CDR1 and CDR2: SGHRS and YFSETQ. Trimming pared 4 bases from V and 4 bases from J, leaving 14 bases between. The CDR3 DNA follows: TGCGCCAGCAGCACCTCAGGGTCGGGCACTGAAGCTTTCTTT. Translation: CASSTSGSGTEAFF. The entire variable domain, with the rest obtained from reference TRBV5-1 and TRBJ1-1, is as follows: KAGVTQTPRYLIKTRGQQVTLSCSPISGHRSVSWYQQTPGQGLQFLFEYFSETQRNKGNFPGRFSGRQFSNSRSEMNVSTLELGDSALYLCASSTSGSGTEAFFGQGTRLTVV.

The V and J genes are TRBV30 and TRBJ1-4; D remains unclear. Germline V gene data show CDR1 as GTSNPN and CDR2 as SVGIG (reference sequence). This CDR3 spans 14 amino acids. V lost 0 bases and J lost 8, with 13 bases in between. CDR3 DNA sequence: TGTGCCTGGAGTGTTGGCCCTTTGCAGGAAAAACTGTTTTTT. Translated, it gives CAWSVGPLQEKLFF.

This sequence joins TRBV27 and TRBJ2-3; 10 positions match TRBD2. The ends lost 5 bases at V and 2 bases at J; junction bases unmatched: 10. Germline V gene data show CDR1 as MNHEY and CDR2 as SMNVEV (reference sequence). CDR3 length: 17 residues. CDR3 protein: CASSPTSGIHFTDTQYF. DNA of the CDR3: TGTGCCAGCAGTCCTACTAGCGGGATCCACTTCACAGATACGCAGTATTTT.

CDR3 protein: CASSEWGGSNQPQHF. CDR3 nucleotides: TGTGCCAGCAGTGAATGGGGCGGTAGCAATCAGCCCCAGCATTTT. The chain joins TRBV6-1 to TRBJ1-5; possibly TRBD1 for D (5 bases). The CDR3 totals 15 residues. V lost 2 bases and J lost 0, with 8 bases in between. The germline gives CDR1 MNHNS, CDR2 SASEGT.

The rearrangement links TRBV19 to TRBJ1-2, with D tentatively TRBD1 (5 bases). The CDR3 runs to 14 residues. Trimming left V 6 bases short and J 5 bases short, with 16 bases between. Per germline, CDR1 LNHDA and CDR2 SQIVND (reference sequence). CDR3 bases: TGTGCCAGTAGCTCACAGGCGGGGAGGTATGGCTACACCTTC. Amino acid sequence: CASSSQAGRYGYTF.

The chain employs TRBV6-5 and TRBJ1-6; perhaps TRBD1 as D (5 bases). CDR1 is MNHEY and CDR2 is SVGAGI in the germline V gene. CDR3 length: 12 residues. The V end was cut by 6 bases, the J end by 13 bases, with 13 bases between. CDR3 coding DNA: TGTGCCAGCAGCCTCGGGGGAGGTCCCCTCCACTTT. Protein: CASSLGGGPLHF.

This clone was seen only a few times. The rearrangement uses TRBV27 and TRBJ2-1; possible D gene TRBD2, 5 bases. Looked up from germline, CDR1 is MNHEY and CDR2 is SMNVEV (reference sequence). Trimming took 6 bases from V and 4 from J, leaving 10 bases between them. The CDR3 is 13 amino acids. The CDR3 sequence is CASRGDQYNEQFF. CDR3 nucleotide sequence: TGTGCCAGCAGGGGAGACCAATACAATGAGCAGTTCTTC.

The chain links TRBV7-8 to TRBJ2-7; 8 bases line up with TRBD1. The CDR3 spans 15 residues. Germline-derived CDR1 and CDR2 are SGHVS and FQNEAQ. The J segment lost 3 bases and the V segment lost 5 bases, leaving 9 bases of the junction unmatched. CDR3 sequence (DNA): TGTGCCAGCAGCAAGGACAGGGTGGAGTTCTACGAGCAGTACTTC. It translates to CASSKDRVEFYEQYF. The whole variable domain, remainder taken from reference TRBV7-8 and TRBJ2-7, is GAGVSQSPRYKVAKRGQDVALRCDPISGHVSLFWYQQALGQGPEFLTYFQNEAQLDKSGLPSDRFFAERPEGSVSTLKIQRTQQEDSAVYLCASSKDRVEFYEQYFGPGTRLTVT.

This sequence joins TRBV5-1 and TRBJ2-7; perhaps TRBD1 as D (6 bases). This CDR3 is built from 15 residues. V lost 4 bases to trimming and J lost 0 bases, with 14 bases between them. The germline V gene encodes CDR1 SGHRS and CDR2 YFSETQ. The CDR3 region is CASSPTGTNSYEQYF. DNA for the CDR3: TGCGCCAGCAGCCCGACCGGGACAAACTCCTACGAGCAGTACTTC.

The J gene is TRBJ2-5, the V gene TRBV7-2, with D possibly TRBD2 on 5 matching bases. The V and J ends lost 1 base and 3 bases respectively, with 9 bases between them. Germline-derived CDR1 and CDR2 are SGHTA and FQGNSA. The CDR3 consists of 14 residues. CDR3 sequence: CASSLETGEETQYF. CDR3 sequence (DNA): TGTGCCAGCAGCTTAGAGACCGGGGAAGAGACCCAGTACTTC.

The chain joins TRBV28 to TRBJ2-7; 10 bases are shared with TRBD2. V lost 6 bases and J lost 2; bases outside the gene matches: 22. CDR1 is MDHEN, CDR2 SYDVKM, per germline. CDR3 length equals 20 residues. The CDR3 protein is CASSPVSGRASTGKTYEQYF. CDR3 DNA sequence: TGTGCCAGCAGCCCGGTAAGCGGGAGGGCAAGTACGGGTAAGACCTACGAGCAGTACTTC.

This clone was counted between two and nine times. In the same sample, other DNA sequences code for this CDR3. V gene TRBV7-9 combines with J gene TRBJ2-3, with no clear D. V shed 0 bases and J shed 1 base, with 8 bases lying between them. CDR1 and CDR2 (germline): SEHNR, FQNEAQ (reference sequence). The length of the CDR3 is 15 residues. The CDR3 here is CASSLAVSGTDTQYF. The CDR3 coding sequence is TGTGCCAGCAGCTTAGCTGTGTCCGGCACAGATACGCAGTATTTT.

The CDR3 loop reads CATGQGQGKDTQYF. For the CDR3, the DNA is TGTGCCACCGGTCAGGGACAGGGCAAAGATACGCAGTATTTT. V usage is TRBV10-3 and J usage is TRBJ2-3, with 9 bases identical to TRBD1. The CDR3 runs 14 residues. Germline V lookup: CDR1 ENHRY, CDR2 SYGVKD. V trimming: 10 bases; J trimming: 5 bases; junction bases outside the gene matches: 10.